Shown below are 23 T cell receptor beta chains from a single sample sequenced in a study of blood T cells in healthy people across ages. Combining a sample-barcoded 5' primer with a J-beta primer mix, a second PCR ran for roughly 7 to 12 cycles. TCRdb re-analysed the 5' RACE reads in MiXCR, keeping a single row per CDR3 protein. The table has 1.5 million to 2 million distinct CDR3 sequences, roughly two fifths seen once; the top ten hold 20% to 25%. The material sequenced was blood. The receptors come from a human donor in good health.

For the CDR3, the DNA is TGTGCTAGTGGTTTCTTTTCCGGGCAGGCCGCATCGAACACCGGGGAGCTGTTTTTT. Translation gives CASGFFSGQAASNTGELFF. The chain carries TRBV12-5 and TRBJ2-2; D is unresolved. Trimming took off 3 bases at V and 0 bases at J, with 20 bases between the two ends. Germline V gene sequence: CDR1 LGHNT, CDR2 FRNRAP. CDR3 length: 19 amino acids. Supplemented by reference TRBV12-5 and TRBJ2-2, the full variable domain reads DARVTQTPRHKVTEMGQEVTMRCQPILGHNTVFWYRQTMMQGLELLAYFRNRAPLDDSGMPKDRFSAEMPDATLATLKIQPSEPRDSAVYFCASGFFSGQAASNTGELFFGEGSRLTVL.

This chain links TRBV5-1 with TRBJ2-7; a weak D match, TRBD1 (7 bases). The CDR3 runs to 16 residues. Germline assignment: CDR1 SGHRS and CDR2 YFSETQ. Deletions cut 0 bases from V and 4 bases from J, with 17 bases between. In nucleotides, the CDR3 is TGCGCCAGCAGCTTGGGCGCGGGGCAGGGGGTGTACGAGCAGTACTTC. It yields the protein CASSLGAGQGVYEQYF. The variable domain in full, completed from reference TRBV5-1 and TRBJ2-7, reads KAGVTQTPRYLIKTRGQQVTLSCSPISGHRSVSWYQQTPGQGLQFLFEYFSETQRNKGNFPGRFSGRQFSNSRSEMNVSTLELGDSALYLCASSLGAGQGVYEQYFGPGTRLTVT.

Worth noting for this clonotype: It is likely a read error, because the conserved phenylalanine at the end of the CDR3 is missing. The chain carries TRBV7-9 and TRBJ1-2; 9 bases map to TRBD1. This CDR3 is 14 amino acids long. The ends lost 3 bases at V and 3 bases at J; junction bases unmatched: 2. Germline CDR1 reads SEHNR; CDR2 reads FQNEAQ (reference sequence). The CDR3 sequence: CASSFTGGYYGYTC. The CDR3 DNA sequence: TGTGCCAGCAGCTTTACAGGGGGCTACTATGGCTACACCTGC.

The chain has TRBV6-6 and TRBJ1-2; D gene ambiguous. Per the germline V gene, CDR1 is MNHNY and CDR2 is SVGAGI (reference sequence). With 8 bases removed from V and 8 bases from J, the gap between germline ends came to 12 bases. The CDR3 sequence is 11 residues long. CDR3 sequence reads: CASRSVNGYTF. CDR3 sequence (DNA): TGTGCCAGCCGGTCCGTAAACGGCTACACCTTC.

This clonotype was counted between two and nine times. This chain joins TRBV14 and TRBJ2-7; D unresolved. The CDR3 covers 16 residues. Germline loops: CDR1 SGHDN, CDR2 FVKESK. V dropped 2 bases and J dropped 4 bases, with 18 bases sitting between them. The DNA of the CDR3 is TGTGCCAGCAGCCAACCGGCCTCGCACCTCCCTTACGAGCAGTACTTC. It translates to CASSQPASHLPYEQYF. Variable domain in full (rest from reference TRBV14 and TRBJ2-7): EAGVTQFPSHSVIEKGQTVTLRCDPISGHDNLYWYRRVMGKEIKFLLHFVKESKQDESGMPNNRFLAERTGGTYSTLKVQPAELEDSGVYFCASSQPASHLPYEQYFGPGTRLTVT.

This clonotype was detected only a few times. This chain links TRBV3-1 with TRBJ2-5; the match to TRBD2 covers 10 bases. From germline, CDR1 is LGHDT and CDR2 YNNKEL (reference sequence). The V and J ends lost 2 bases and 5 bases, in that order; junction bases with no gene match: 2. There are 14 residues in the CDR3. CDR3 region: CASSQTTSGETQYF. CDR3 DNA: TGTGCCAGCAGCCAAACGACTAGCGGGGAGACCCAGTACTTC.

The genes are TRBV10-3 and TRBJ1-2, with 7 bases identical to TRBD1. This CDR3 is 16 amino acids long. Germline V gene data show CDR1 as ENHRY and CDR2 as SYGVKD. V was clipped by 7 bases and J by 4 bases; unmatched bases: 15. CDR3 protein: CAINTVGQGGGYGYTF. CDR3 nucleotide sequence: TGTGCCATCAATACAGTGGGCCAGGGGGGAGGCTATGGCTACACCTTC.

This clonotype was detected only once. V is TRBV11-2 and J is TRBJ1-2; D not certain. Trimming took off 8 bases at V and 2 bases at J, with 12 bases between the two ends. CDR1 and CDR2 (germline): SGHAT, FQNNGV. The CDR3 is 13 amino acids. The CDR3 DNA follows: TGTGCCAGCTACGACGGTGGGAACTATGGCTACACCTTC. This translates into CASYDGGNYGYTF.

This clonotype came up many times. V is TRBV12-3 or TRBV12-4 and J is TRBJ2-1; D ambiguous. This CDR3 contains 13 residues. Trimming cost V 1 base and J 4 bases, with 5 bases left between them. The CDR3 region is CASSLDQYNEQFF. In DNA, the CDR3 is TGTGCCAGCAGTTTAGACCAGTACAATGAGCAGTTCTTC.

This sequence joins TRBV12-3 or TRBV12-4 and TRBJ2-3; a weak D match, TRBD1 (6 bases). This CDR3 is 16 amino acids long. Trimming removed 6 bases at V and 2 bases at J, with 18 bases between. CDR3 in DNA: TGTGCCAGCAGCGACACAGGGCGATTCTACACAGATACGCAGTATTTT. It is translated as CASSDTGRFYTDTQYF.

The chain carries TRBV5-1 and TRBJ2-1; 9 bases line up with TRBD2. Germline V lookup: CDR1 SGHRS, CDR2 YFSETQ. J lost 2 bases, V lost 1 base, and 13 bases had no gene match. The CDR3 has 19 amino acids. CDR3 loop: CASSLQGTGSGGTYNEQFF. CDR3 nucleotides: TGCGCCAGCAGCTTGCAGGGCACGGGAAGCGGGGGGACCTACAATGAGCAGTTCTTC.

DNA for the CDR3: TGTGCCAGCAGCCCCGGGACGGGACGAGAGAAGAACACTGAAGCTTTCTTT. Translated, it gives CASSPGTGREKNTEAFF. The chain employs TRBV7-2 and TRBJ1-1, with TRBD1 as a possible D gene (5 bases). The CDR3 runs to 17 residues. With 5 bases removed from V and 1 base from J, the gap between germline ends came to 20 bases. The germline gives CDR1 SGHTA, CDR2 FQGNSA.

This clonotype was detected only once. V is TRBV4-1 and J is TRBJ2-1; 9 bases match TRBD1. V trimming: 0 bases; J trimming: 7 bases; junction bases outside the gene matches: 16. From germline, CDR1 is MGHRA and CDR2 YSYEKL. This CDR3 contains 19 residues. CDR3 in amino acids: CASSQDGTRWDRVKNEQFF. The CDR3 coding sequence is TGCGCCAGCAGCCAAGATGGAACCAGGTGGGACAGGGTCAAGAATGAGCAGTTCTTC.

This chain joins TRBV7-9 and TRBJ2-1; D is tentatively TRBD1 or TRBD2 (7 bases each). Germline V gene data show CDR1 as SEHNR and CDR2 as FQNEAQ (reference sequence). CDR3 length: 14 amino acids. V was trimmed by 5 bases and J by 6 bases, leaving 14 bases between them. DNA of the CDR3: TGTGCCAGCAGCCCGAGCGGGACAGCCAATGAGCAGTTCTTC. Protein: CASSPSGTANEQFF. The complete variable domain, with remaining parts taken from reference TRBV7-9 and TRBJ2-1, reads DTGVSQNPRHKITKRGQNVTFRCDPISEHNRLYWYRQTLGQGPEFLTYFQNEAQLEKSRLLSDRFSAERPKGSFSTLEIQRTEQGDSAMYLCASSPSGTANEQFFGPGTRLTVL.

This clonotype came up a few times. V is TRBV15 and J is TRBJ2-2; D not resolved. The CDR3 is made up of 15 amino acids. V gave up 0 bases and J gave up 3 bases, with 8 bases separating them. CDR1 is LNHNV, CDR2 YYDKDF, per germline (reference sequence). DNA for the CDR3: TGTGCCACCAGCAGAGATCATCAGTACACCGGGGAGCTGTTTTTT. Its protein product is CATSRDHQYTGELFF.

The chain joins TRBV10-3 to TRBJ2-3, with D possibly matching TRBD1 (6 bases). V lost 6 bases and J 4 bases, leaving 14 bases between the germline ends. The CDR3 is 14 amino acids. Germline lookup yields CDR1 ENHRY and CDR2 SYGVKD. CDR3 DNA: TGTGCCATCAGGGACAGTAAGGGGGCAGATACGCAGTATTTT. Residues: CAIRDSKGADTQYF.

The rearrangement uses TRBV12-3 or TRBV12-4 and TRBJ2-5; weak D call: TRBD2 (7 bases). Trimming left V 3 bases short and J 1 base short, with 15 bases between. This CDR3 region has 16 residues. In DNA, the CDR3 is TGTGCCAGCAGTTTCCGGGGGGCAACAACCCAAGAGACCCAGTACTTC. This gives the protein CASSFRGATTQETQYF.

There are a few counts of this clonotype. The CDR3 loop reads CASSQTGTLETQYF. The CDR3 coding sequence is TGTGCCAGCAGCCAGACAGGGACCTTAGAGACCCAGTACTTC. This chain connects TRBV6-2 or TRBV6-3 to TRBJ2-5; TRBD1 matches at 7 bases. The CDR3 is 14 amino acids. V dropped 6 bases and J dropped 4; count of bases not matched to a gene: 8. Germline V lookup: CDR1 MNHEY, CDR2 SVGEGT.

Only a few counts were recorded for this clonotype. The V call is TRBV12-3 or TRBV12-4, the J call TRBJ1-2; TRBD1 might be the D (5 bases). Trimming shortened V by 7 bases and J by 8 bases, and 8 bases separated the two germline ends. The CDR3 extends over 10 amino acids. The CDR3 spells CASTRGGYTF. CDR3 sequence (DNA): TGTGCCAGCACCCGGGGCGGCTACACCTTC.

This clonotype was recorded a few times. The chain couples TRBV15 to TRBJ2-3; 12 positions match TRBD2. The V and J ends lost 0 bases and 5 bases, in that order; junction bases with no gene match: 6. The CDR3 covers 17 residues. Germline loops: CDR1 LNHNV, CDR2 YYDKDF (reference sequence). The CDR3 DNA reads TGTGCCACCAGCAGAGAACTAGCGGGGGGTCCGGGAGATACGCAGTATTTT. Its translation: CATSRELAGGPGDTQYF.

This clonotype was recorded a few times. This chain connects TRBV7-9 to TRBJ2-3; 8 nucleotides match TRBD2. Germline V gene sequence: CDR1 SEHNR, CDR2 FQNEAQ (reference sequence). V lost 5 bases to trimming and J lost 2 bases; unmatched junction nucleotides: 9. This CDR3 is 16 amino acids long. The CDR3 bases are TGTGCCAGCAGCCCCCCGGGACTAGGGGTCACAGATACGCAGTATTTT. This gives the protein CASSPPGLGVTDTQYF. The full variable domain, rest sourced from reference TRBV7-9 and TRBJ2-3, is DTGVSQNPRHKITKRGQNVTFRCDPISEHNRLYWYRQTLGQGPEFLTYFQNEAQLEKSRLLSDRFSAERPKGSFSTLEIQRTEQGDSAMYLCASSPPGLGVTDTQYFGPGTRLTVL.

The chain combines TRBV28 with TRBJ2-7, with a possible D match to TRBD1 (5 bases). The germline CDR1 and CDR2 sequences are MDHEN and SYDVKM. The CDR3 is 12 residues long. V gave up 6 bases and J gave up 2 bases, with 8 bases separating them. This CDR3 is CASRQAPYEQYF. For the CDR3, the DNA is TGTGCCAGCAGACAGGCTCCCTACGAGCAGTACTTC. Together with reference TRBV28 and TRBJ2-7, the CDR3 gives the full variable domain: DVKVTQSSRYLVKRTGEKVFLECVQDMDHENMFWYRQDPGLGLRLIYFSYDVKMKEKGDIPEGYSVSREKKERFSLILESASTNQTSMYLCASRQAPYEQYFGPGTRLTVT.

The rearrangement joins TRBV20-1 to TRBJ1-2; perhaps TRBD1 as D (5 bases). The CDR3 totals 15 residues. Germline CDR1 is DFQATT and CDR2 is SNEGSKA (reference sequence). Between the trimmed V and J ends, which lost 6 bases and 1 base, there was a span of 18 bases. CDR3: CSAPLGGDDNYGYTF. CDR3 DNA sequence: TGCAGTGCCCCGTTGGGAGGGGACGATAACTATGGCTACACCTTC.